This entry features one T cell receptor beta chain sequence. This specimen comes from a study of blood T cell repertoires in COVID-19. Study-wide background: Specimens from acute and convalescent COVID-19 originated in the United States, Italy and Spain. PBMCs, B-cell-depleted T cells, or T cells provided the cDNA or gDNA that made up the material.

As originally analysed: Scientists estimated how many nucleated cells there were by amplifying reference gene primers. The method was immunoSEQ multiplex PCR; TCRdb's version includes in-frame clones alone and lacks a portion of them. The V and J calls and clone size are taken from that table; D and trimming were inferred from the DNA. The sample has 130,000 to 150,000 clones, approximately 80% seen once. Two negative PCRs, clearance, or symptom resolution had been documented for recovered Cohort 3 donors. The CDR3 sequence is 15 residues long. Germline CDR1 and CDR2: SGHTA and FQGNSA. The ends were cut back, 1 base at V and 10 bases at J, with 17 bases in the middle.

The TCR comes from a man over 45 who had recovered from COVID-19. The chain recombines TRBV7-2 with TRBJ2-1; D is perhaps TRBD2 (5 bases). Sequencing was done on a sample of PBMCs or T cells enriched from blood (not recorded which). DNA of the CDR3: TGTGCCAGCAGCTTAGTGGTAGAGGGCACGCCAGAGCAGTTCTTC. It yields the protein CASSLVVEGTPEQFF.